This T cell receptor (beta chain) was recorded in a study of T cell responses to AZD1222 COVID-19 vaccine. Study at large: Second doses were pooled across both intervals (about 4 or about 12 weeks). Overall study findings and caveats: Females outnumbered males among donors, who were mostly white British; clonal diversity was possibly underestimated. With two AZD1222 doses given, Spike-specific TCR breadth and depth both rose. Nearly half of spike-specific TCRs reportedly target variant regions that are unmutated in the B.1.351 and B.1.1.7 variants.

CDR1 and CDR2 from the germline V gene are MDHEN and SYDVKM. V lost 5 bases, J lost 1 base, and 4 bases stayed unmatched. The CDR3 length is 15 residues. Measured with immunoSEQ multiplex PCR; TCRdb has only the in-frame clones, and not every one. In the table there are roughly 120,000 clones, about 90% of which are singletons. Comments on this clone: Its target is not known.

The sequence derives from an adult in good health. The rearrangement joins TRBV28 to TRBJ1-5; 8 nucleotides agree with TRBD1. The material was peripheral blood, obtained on day 0 of AZD1222 vaccination. Written as DNA, the CDR3 is TGTGCCAGCAGTACAGGACAGGGAAGCAATCAGCCCCAGCATTTT. Translation gives CASSTGQGSNQPQHF.